This TCR beta chain comes out of a study of shared clonotypes between healthy human individuals. The repertoire was sequenced with immunoSEQ multiplex PCR; TCRdb's copy has only in-frame clones and lacks some. Altogether some 650,000 clones are present, around 97% being singletons, with the ten largest covering approximately 0.057%. There are 13 residues in the CDR3. Germline V gene sequence: CDR1 SEHNR, CDR2 FQNEAQ (reference sequence). V was clipped by 0 bases and J by 6 bases, with 6 bases between them. The sample consisted of naive CD4+ T cells sorted from blood. Indicated subset: CD45RA+ positively selected. The chain has TRBV7-9 and TRBJ2-1; the D gene is possibly TRBD2 (6 bases). The clonotype comes from a woman in her thirties in good health. CDR3: CASSLASGNEQFF. For the CDR3, the DNA is TGTGCCAGCAGCTTAGCTAGCGGCAATGAGCAGTTCTTC.